This T cell receptor beta chain was identified in a study of T cell responses to AZD1222 COVID-19 vaccine (dated by TCRdb to 2020 to 2022). For context, the study as a whole: AZD1222 recipients with second doses at about 4 weeks or about 12 weeks were pooled, because spike-specific TCR depth and breadth did not differ between schedules. A total of roughly 240 trial participants underwent TCR sequencing, of whom some 210 received two doses of AZD1222 and some 26 received two doses of the MenACWY control vaccine. Trial participants were enrolled by age into subgroups of 18-55, 56-69 and 70-plus years, and roughly 150, 30 and 60 TCR-sequenced participants, respectively, were included in these subgroups. The investigation overall reported the following: Conclusions about previously exposed vaccinees are limited, since just a handful of AZD1222 recipients were seropositive for SARS-CoV-2 at baseline. Participants were mostly white British and included more females than males, and it was suggested by the authors that clonal diversity may have been underestimated. No day 14 peak-response samples were available, so repertoires were characterized only after the peak T cell response. Reportedly, almost half of the unique spike-specific TCRs recognized epitopes lying outside the regions that are mutated in the B.1.351 and B.1.1.7 variants. The 56-69-year group was small, and its depth increase did not reach significance, likely because of low power. The whole spike protein was spanned by vaccine-associated CD4 TCRs, and dominant responses were seen in regions 160-218 and 743-854. After two AZD1222 doses, spike-specific TCR breadth and depth were significantly higher than at day 0 and than in MenACWY recipients.

In the paper's terms, the time point label means: baseline before first vaccination. Vaccinee samples were obtained from the UK trials COV001 and COV002, which included a single-blind randomized controlled phase 2/3 trial of AZD1222 (ChAdOx1 nCoV-19) in healthy adults. Trial participant PBMC samples were collected at day 0 and day 28 after the second dose for TCRbeta chain sequencing. The CDR3 regions of human TCRbeta chains were subjected to immunosequencing. The authors' pipeline ran thus. Repertoire TCRs were checked for matches against a reference library of SARS-CoV-2-specific TCRs that had been generated using the MIRA antigen-specificity platform. Breadth was defined as the fraction of unique TCRs that were SARS-CoV-2-associated, and depth was defined as the fraction of total T cells that were SARS-CoV-2-associated. Using the MIRA data, each spike-specific TCR was assigned both to the spike region to which the TCR was reactive and to a CD4 or CD8 class. Log10-transformed breadth and depth values were compared by one-way ANOVA with Sidak's multiple comparisons tests. TCRdb holds this immuneACCESS table with in-frame rearrangements only. Some clones are missing; in checked studies, unresolved V genes explain under half, and the rest has no known cause. V, J and clone size reflect that table, while D and trimming were determined from the DNA. In all, the sample holds over 100,000 clones, and approximately 91% of those were seen once. Jointly, the top ten make up roughly 6% of the sample.

The CDR3 covers 13 residues, taking in both the cysteine and the phenylalanine. The entry retains the CDR3 DNA only, 39 bases that are in frame from base 1. CDR1 SSHAT and CDR2 FNYEAQ were looked up in the germline V gene (reference sequence). As concerns this clone: Its antigen has not been determined. Sequence at one end of the junction differs from germline and may be a read error.

The TCR was taken from an adult in good health. In this chain, TRBV7-7 is recombined with TRBJ1-1, and possibly TRBD1, on 6 matching bases. The sequencing here drew on peripheral blood, taken on day 0 of AZD1222 vaccination. The nucleotides are TGTGCTAGCAGCTTGGAACAGGGCACTGAAGCTTTCTTT. This gives the protein CASSLEQGTEAFF. Where the CDR3 stops, the reference TRBV7-7 and TRBJ1-1 genes take over; the full variable domain is GAGVSQSPRYKVTKRGQDVTLRCDPISSHATLYWYQQALGQGPEFLTYFNYEAQPDKSGLPSDRFSAERPEGSISTLTIQRTEQRDSAMYRCASSLEQGTEAFFGQGTRLTVV.